A single sample gave rise to the 15 T cell receptor beta chains below, sequenced in a study of T cells in Graves' hyperthyroidism and ophthalmopathy. Authors of the study amplified TCR beta CDR3 regions from RNA transcripts. The study used the HTBI primer set for a first-round RT-PCR of the TCR CDR3. TCRdb reprocessed the multiplex PCR reads via MiXCR and lists one record per CDR3 protein. The sample includes under 550,000 distinct CDR3 sequences, just under 20% of them seen just once. The specimen sequenced was blood. The source is a man aged 40-49 years with Graves' ophthalmopathy.

This clonotype was observed many times. This chain joins TRBV18 and TRBJ1-2; 7 nucleotides agree with TRBD1. The CDR3 has 14 amino acids. The J segment lost 7 bases and the V segment lost 3 bases, leaving 8 bases of the junction unmatched. CDR1 KGHSH and CDR2 LQKENI come from the germline V gene. CDR3 sequence reads: CASSPGQGGTGYTF. Here the CDR3 DNA reads TGTGCCAGCTCACCCGGCCAGGGGGGTACTGGCTACACCTTC.

This clonotype was counted ten times or more. The chain is built from TRBV11-2 and TRBJ2-3, with TRBD2 identical over 13 bases. CDR1 is SGHAT, CDR2 FQNNGV, per germline. V trimming: 1 base; J trimming: 0 bases; junction bases outside the gene matches: 1. CDR3 length: 17 residues. CDR3 loop: CASSLGTSGGSTDTQYF. CDR3 sequence (DNA): TGTGCCAGCAGCTTAGGGACTAGCGGGGGTAGCACAGATACGCAGTATTTT.

This clonotype has ten or more counts. The gene calls are TRBV28 and TRBJ2-1; 9 bases are a match to TRBD2. Germline V gene data show CDR1 as MDHEN and CDR2 as SYDVKM. The V segment lost 6 bases and the J segment 9 bases; nucleotides outside the gene matches: 9. The CDR3 totals 14 residues. CDR3 sequence: CASSLSGRGLEQFF. The CDR3 DNA reads TGTGCCAGCAGCCTTAGCGGGAGAGGGCTTGAGCAGTTCTTC. Full variable domain (remainder filled in from reference TRBV28 and TRBJ2-1): DVKVTQSSRYLVKRTGEKVFLECVQDMDHENMFWYRQDPGLGLRLIYFSYDVKMKEKGDIPEGYSVSREKKERFSLILESASTNQTSMYLCASSLSGRGLEQFFGPGTRLTVL.

As to this clonotype: A much bigger clone sits one base away, suggesting this may be a read error. The CDR3 does not end in the conserved phenylalanine or tryptophan, so this is likely a read error. The chain links TRBV28 to TRBJ1-1; 12 nucleotides align to TRBD1. The trim removed 6 bases at V and 5 bases at J, leaving 7 bases unmatched. Germline CDR1 is MDHEN and CDR2 is SYDVKM. CDR3 length equals 15 residues. The CDR3 loop reads CASSKPGQGATEAFL. DNA of the CDR3: TGTGCCAGCAGCAAACCGGGACAGGGGGCGACTGAAGCTTTCCTT.

The chain has TRBV25-1 and TRBJ2-6; D is undetermined. The CDR3 runs to 13 residues. Germline CDR1 reads MGHDK; CDR2 reads SYGVNS. Trimming pared 8 bases from V and 4 bases from J, leaving 9 bases between. The CDR3 DNA sequence: TGTGCCAGCGGGCCACCAGGGGCCAACGTCCTGACTTTC. Protein: CASGPPGANVLTF. The variable domain in full, completed from reference TRBV25-1 and TRBJ2-6, reads EADIYQTPRYLVIGTGKKITLECSQTMGHDKMYWYQQDPGMELHLIHYSYGVNSTEKGDLSSESTVSRIRTEHFPLTLESARPSHTSQYLCASGPPGANVLTFGAGSRLTVL.

This clonotype was found many times. The chain joins TRBV7-2 to TRBJ2-7; 9 bases agree with TRBD1. The CDR3 consists of 16 residues. The germline V gene has CDR1 SGHTA and CDR2 FQGNSA. After removal of 10 bases from V and 9 bases from J, the junction contained 22 bases not matched to a gene. CDR3 in amino acids: CAIPSPGQGAQGGQYF. CDR3 bases: TGTGCCATCCCGTCCCCGGGACAGGGCGCGCAGGGGGGGCAGTACTTC.

This chain uses TRBV14 with TRBJ1-6; D possibly corresponds to TRBD1 (6 bases). The CDR3 runs to 19 residues. Trimming cost V 2 bases and J 0 bases, with 17 bases left between them. The V gene's germline CDR1 is SGHDN and CDR2 FVKESK. The CDR3 DNA reads TGTGCCAGCAGCCAACGAAGTCGGGACACAAGCTCCTATAATTCACCCCTCCACTTT. This translates into CASSQRSRDTSSYNSPLHF.

CDR3 nucleotides: TGTGCCAGCAGTGAATTCGGCGGACAGGTCAACTATGGCTACACCTTC. It yields the protein CASSEFGGQVNYGYTF. The chain has TRBV2 and TRBJ1-2; 7 bases align to TRBD1. Per the germline V gene, CDR1 is SNHLY and CDR2 is FYNNEI. CDR3 length: 16 residues. The ends lost 2 bases at V and 2 bases at J; junction bases unmatched: 8.

Written as DNA, the CDR3 is TGTGCCAGCAGTTTAAGCGGGGACGAAAGCTACGAGCAGTACTTC. This sequence encodes CASSLSGDESYEQYF. The chain carries TRBV12-3 or TRBV12-4 and TRBJ2-7, with 7 positions matching TRBD2. V lost 2 bases to trimming and J lost 3 bases; unmatched junction nucleotides: 7. This CDR3 comprises 15 residues.

This clonotype was counted many times. V is TRBV6-1 and J is TRBJ2-5; 16 bases are shared with TRBD2. V lost 4 bases to trimming and J lost 5 bases; unmatched junction nucleotides: 4. The CDR3 runs to 16 residues. Germline CDR1 and CDR2: MNHNS and SASEGT. In nucleotides, the CDR3 is TGTGCCAGCAGTGCAGGGACTAGCGGGGGGGGGGAGACCCAGTACTTC. Translating gives CASSAGTSGGGETQYF.

This rearrangement joins TRBV7-9 to TRBJ1-2, with 8 positions matching TRBD1. The CDR3 runs to 13 residues. From germline, CDR1 is SEHNR and CDR2 FQNEAQ (reference sequence). Trimming took 6 bases from V and 7 from J; bases not matched to a gene: 7. The CDR3 DNA is TGTGCCAGCAGTCCGGACAGGGTTAGTGGCTACACCTTC. It translates to CASSPDRVSGYTF.

For this clonotype: Being one base from a much bigger clone, this may be a read error. J is TRBJ2-7 and V is TRBV7-2, with 10 bases lining up with TRBD1. Germline CDR1 reads SGHTA; CDR2 reads FQGNSA. The junction had 11 bases not matched to a gene; V was cut back by 2 bases and J by 1 base. This CDR3 spans 18 amino acids. This chain's CDR3 is CASSLPSGRTGGSYEQYF. As DNA, the CDR3 is TGTGCCAGCAGCTTACCTAGCGGACGGACAGGGGGTTCCTACGAGCAGTACTTC.

J is TRBJ1-5 and V is TRBV6-2 or TRBV6-3; D is unresolved. This CDR3 spans 14 amino acids. The germline V gene encodes CDR1 MNHEY and CDR2 SVGEGT. The ends were cut back, 1 base at V and 5 bases at J, with 9 bases in the middle. The CDR3 DNA reads as TGTGCCAGCAGTTACTTTGTCCGGGATCAGCCCCAGCATTTT. Encoded protein: CASSYFVRDQPQHF.

This clonotype was observed at least ten times. The chain recombines TRBV6-1 with TRBJ2-2; D is unresolved. Deletions cut 2 bases from V and 4 bases from J, with 17 bases between. CDR1 MNHNS and CDR2 SASEGT come from the germline V gene. There are 17 residues in the CDR3. CDR3 in DNA: TGTGCCAGCAGTGAACTGGCCTCAAGGCTTGTCACCGGGGAGCTGTTTTTT. Its translation: CASSELASRLVTGELFF.

This clonotype occurred once. This chain connects TRBV5-6 to TRBJ2-3; maybe TRBD1 (6 bases). The CDR3 spans 17 residues. Germline V gives CDR1 SGHDT, CDR2 YYEEEE. V dropped 4 bases and J dropped 2 bases, with 20 bases sitting between them. CDR3 sequence (DNA): TGTGCCAGCAGCCTCCAGACCGGGACATTTATCACAGATACGCAGTATTTT. It translates to CASSLQTGTFITDTQYF. Combining the CDR3 with reference TRBV5-6 and TRBJ2-3 gives the whole variable domain DAGVTQSPTHLIKTRGQQVTLRCSPKSGHDTVSWYQQALGQGPQFIFQYYEEEERQRGNFPDRFSGHQFPNYSSELNVNALLLGDSALYLCASSLQTGTFITDTQYFGPGTRLTVL.